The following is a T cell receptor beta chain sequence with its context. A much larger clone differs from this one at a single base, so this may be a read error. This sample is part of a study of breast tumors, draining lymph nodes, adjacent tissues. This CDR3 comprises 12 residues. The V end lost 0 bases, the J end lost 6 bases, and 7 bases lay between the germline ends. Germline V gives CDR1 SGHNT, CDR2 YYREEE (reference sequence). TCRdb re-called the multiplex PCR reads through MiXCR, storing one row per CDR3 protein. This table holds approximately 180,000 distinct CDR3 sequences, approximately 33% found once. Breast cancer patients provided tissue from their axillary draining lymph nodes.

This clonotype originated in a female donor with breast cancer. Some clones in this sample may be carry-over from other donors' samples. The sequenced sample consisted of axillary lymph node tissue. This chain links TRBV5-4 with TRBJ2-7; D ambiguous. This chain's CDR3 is CASSLGFTEQYF. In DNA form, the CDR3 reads TGTGCCAGCAGCTTGGGCTTCACCGAGCAGTACTTC.